Listed below are T cell receptor beta chains from one sample, sequenced in a study of PD-1 blockade in classical Hodgkin lymphoma. This table comes from immunoSEQ multiplex PCR, and its TCRdb copy is limited to in-frame clones, with some not included. The data show nearly 25,000 clones, about 80% seen once. The material was peripheral blood mononuclear cells (PBMCs), obtained at baseline. The receptors stem from a human donor with classical Hodgkin lymphoma. CDR3s include the opening cysteine and the closing phenylalanine or tryptophan. D genes are given only for firm matches. Clone size, where shown, is once, few, many, or a class for clones that have expanded.

v_call,cdr3_length,d_call,clone_size,j_call,cdr3_aa,cdr3_nt
TRBV6-4,15,TRBD2,.,TRBJ2-1,CASSASGAGGNEQFF,TGTGCCAGCAGTGCCTCAGGGGCGGGGGGCAATGAGCAGTTCTTC
TRBV15,17,.,.,TRBJ1-1,CATSRDQAGGARGEAFF,TGTGCCACCAGCAGAGACCAAGCGGGGGGCGCGAGAGGTGAAGCTTTCTTT
TRBV28,16,TRBD1,.,TRBJ1-5,CASSYGGGAGNQPQHF,TGTGCCAGCAGTTATGGAGGGGGCGCCGGCAATCAGCCCCAGCATTTT
TRBV6-6,15,.,.,TRBJ1-6,CASSARGPYNSPLHF,TGTGCCAGCTCAGCCAGGGGCCCCTATAATTCACCCCTCCACTTT
TRBV14,14,.,.,TRBJ1-1,CASSRDPVNTEAFF,TGTGCCAGCAGCCGGGACCCTGTGAACACTGAAGCTTTCTTT
TRBV6-4,14,TRBD1,.,TRBJ1-1,CASSSGQGGTEAFF,TGTGCCAGCAGTTCCGGACAGGGTGGCACTGAAGCTTTCTTT
TRBV19,11,.,.,TRBJ2-7,CASRLGERQYF,TGTGCCAGTAGACTAGGGGAAAGGCAGTACTTC
TRBV5-1,12,.,.,TRBJ2-1,CASSSLVAEQFF,TGCGCCAGCAGCAGCCTGGTGGCTGAGCAGTTCTTC
TRBV4-1,18,TRBD2,.,TRBJ2-3,CASSQTIEREISTDTQYF,TGCGCCAGCAGCCAGACCATTGAGCGGGAGATAAGCACAGATACGCAGTATTTT
TRBV9,16,.,.,TRBJ2-3,CASSVFPGASTDTQYF,TGTGCCAGCAGCGTATTCCCAGGGGCTAGCACAGATACGCAGTATTTT
TRBV29-1,14,.,few,TRBJ2-2,CSVGGDTNTGELFF,TGCAGCGTTGGAGGAGACACCAACACCGGGGAGCTGTTTTTT
TRBV7-2,14,.,once,TRBJ2-4,CASSPQRGQNIQYF,TGTGCCAGCAGCCCTCAGAGAGGGCAGAACATTCAGTACTTC
TRBV6-5,15,TRBD1,.,TRBJ1-6,CASSYYGTGLAPLHF,TGTGCCAGCAGTTACTACGGGACAGGGCTCGCACCCCTCCACTTT
TRBV29-1,12,.,.,TRBJ1-4,CSVGWTDEKLFF,TGCAGCGTTGGTTGGACAGACGAAAAACTGTTTTTT
TRBV29-1,13,TRBD1,.,TRBJ1-2,CSVEEDRRYGYTF,TGCAGCGTTGAAGAGGACAGGCGCTATGGCTACACCTTC
TRBV6-5,14,.,.,TRBJ2-7,CASSTHRDSYEQYF,TGTGCCAGCAGTACTCACAGGGACTCCTACGAGCAGTACTTC
TRBV7-7,15,.,few,TRBJ2-5,CASSSSRGPQETQYF,TGTGCTAGCAGCTCCTCGCGGGGGCCCCAAGAGACCCAGTACTTC
TRBV11-3,14,TRBD2,.,TRBJ2-1,CASSPLGGYNEQFF,TGTGCCAGCAGCCCCCTGGGGGGGTACAATGAGCAGTTCTTC
TRBV5-6,15,TRBD1,.,TRBJ1-2,CASSSGQGAYYGYTF,TGTGCCAGCAGCTCGGGACAGGGGGCTTACTATGGCTACACCTTC
TRBV5-1,14,.,.,TRBJ2-1,CASRQDSSYNEQFF,TGCGCCTCCCGACAGGATAGCTCCTACAATGAGCAGTTCTTC
TRBV6-6,15,.,.,TRBJ1-2,CASSYSSKGNYGYTF,TGTGCCAGCAGTTACTCGAGCAAGGGTAACTATGGCTACACCTTC
TRBV7-8,13,.,.,TRBJ2-7,CASSLSLGYEQYF,TGTGCCAGCAGCTTAAGTCTCGGGTACGAGCAGTACTTC
TRBV5-1,15,.,.,TRBJ2-3,CASSSGRSSTDTQYF,TGCGCCAGCAGCTCCGGGCGGTCAAGCACAGATACGCAGTATTTT
TRBV6-1,12,.,.,TRBJ1-1,CASSEGRREAFF,TGTGCCAGCAGTGAGGGCAGGCGTGAAGCTTTCTTT
TRBV5-1,14,.,.,TRBJ1-1,CASSFSKPNTEAFF,TGCGCCAGCAGCTTCAGTAAACCGAACACTGAAGCTTTCTTT
TRBV11-2,11,.,few,TRBJ2-1,CASSFMPGHFF,TGTGCCAGCAGCTTCATGCCGGGACATTTCTTC
TRBV7-3,15,.,.,TRBJ2-5,CASSLATGEEKTQYF,TGTGCCAGCAGCTTAGCTACAGGGGAGGAAAAGACCCAGTACTTC
TRBV18,13,.,.,TRBJ1-2,CASSPGGQLGYTF,TGTGCCAGCTCACCAGGTGGACAGCTCGGCTACACCTTC
TRBV7-2,14,.,.,TRBJ2-1,CASRHLGGYNEQFF,TGTGCCAGCAGACACCTGGGAGGTTACAATGAGCAGTTCTTC
TRBV15,15,TRBD2,.,TRBJ2-1,CATSRDWGGNNEQFF,TGTGCCACCAGCAGAGATTGGGGGGGAAACAATGAGCAGTTCTTC
TRBV10-3,14,.,few,TRBJ1-2,CAISAGNTNYGYTF,TGTGCCATCTCCGCAGGGAACACTAACTATGGCTACACCTTC
TRBV7-9,15,.,.,TRBJ2-5,CASSLGRQVEETQYF,TGTGCCAGCAGCTTAGGACGACAGGTCGAAGAGACCCAGTACTTC
TRBV2,12,.,.,TRBJ1-4,CASMGSGEKLFF,TGTGCCAGCATGGGCAGCGGCGAAAAACTGTTTTTT
TRBV19,13,.,few,TRBJ1-5,CASSMKTNQPQHF,TGTGCCAGTAGTATGAAAACCAATCAGCCCCAGCATTTT
TRBV11-2,15,TRBD1,.,TRBJ1-2,CASSLRQGADYGYTF,TGTGCCAGCAGCCTCAGACAGGGGGCGGACTATGGCTACACCTTC
TRBV29-1,14,.,few,TRBJ2-5,CSARQGGEPETQYF,TGCAGCGCCCGACAGGGAGGGGAACCAGAGACCCAGTACTTC
TRBV5-4,12,.,.,TRBJ1-2,CASSLDSYGYTF,TGTGCCAGCAGCTTGGACAGCTATGGCTACACCTTC
TRBV6-4,13,.,.,TRBJ1-5,CASSADSNQPQHF,TGTGCCAGCAGTGCCGACAGCAATCAGCCCCAGCATTTT
TRBV5-1,14,TRBD2,.,TRBJ2-5,CASSSSGGTETQYF,TGCGCCAGCAGCTCTAGCGGGGGGACGGAGACCCAGTACTTC
TRBV5-4,14,.,.,TRBJ2-3,CASSLVWEADTQYF,TGTGCCAGCAGCTTGGTATGGGAGGCAGATACGCAGTATTTT
TRBV15,12,.,.,TRBJ2-1,CATRQGLNEQFF,TGTGCCACCAGACAGGGCCTTAATGAGCAGTTCTTC
TRBV28,14,.,.,TRBJ1-4,CASSSMSMYEKLFF,TGTGCCAGCAGCTCTATGAGCATGTATGAAAAACTGTTTTTT
TRBV29-1,12,.,once,TRBJ1-2,CSVDSPGAGYTF,TGCAGCGTTGATTCGCCGGGGGCTGGCTACACCTTC
TRBV5-4,12,TRBD2,.,TRBJ2-7,CASSWGGKEQYF,TGTGCCAGCAGCTGGGGAGGGAAGGAGCAGTACTTC
TRBV4-3,13,.,.,TRBJ2-7,CASSQDETYEQYF,TGCGCCAGCAGCCAAGATGAGACCTACGAGCAGTACTTC